This T cell receptor (beta chain) was sequenced for a study of blood T cells in healthy people across ages. Study results and limitations: Long-lived and aged donors differed, with more naive CD4+ cells and higher diversity in the long-lived.

Next came a second PCR, run for about 7 to 12 cycles, which used a sample-barcoded 5' primer along with a J-beta primer mix. MiXCR was run by TCRdb on the 5' RACE reads, yielding one entry per CDR3 protein. This table has around 1.5 million distinct CDR3 sequences, roughly 60% appearing once. To note about this clonotype: Its antigen is undetermined.

Germline CDR1 SQVTM, CDR2 ANQGSEA. The CDR3 is 13 residues long. V was cut by 6 bases and J by 2 bases, with 13 bases left in between. This chain uses TRBV29-1 with TRBJ1-2; D is unresolved. The sequencing sample was made of blood. This receptor was identified in a man aged 18 to 29 in good health. CDR3 sequence (DNA): TGCAGCGTAGAACAGCGATTAAACTATGGCTACACCTTC. It specifies CSVEQRLNYGYTF.